The 28 T cell receptor beta chains presented below share a single source sample, sequenced in a study of T cells in Graves' hyperthyroidism and ophthalmopathy. The CDR3 regions of TCR beta were amplified from RNA transcripts. TCR CDR3 underwent first-round RT-PCR with the HTBI primer set. TCRdb called the multiplex PCR reads again in MiXCR, with one record for every CDR3 protein. The sample records fewer than 650,000 distinct CDR3 sequences, approximately 14% being singletons. Sequencing used blood. These receptors were taken from a woman under 30 with Graves' ophthalmopathy.

This clonotype has ten or more counts. The rearrangement links TRBV6-4 to TRBJ1-4; possibly TRBD1 for D (6 bases). The V and J ends lost 10 bases and 0 bases respectively, with 27 bases between them. Looked up from germline, CDR1 is MRHNA and CDR2 is SNTAGT. CDR3 length equals 19 residues. The CDR3 bases are TGTGCCACCGGTGTACGGCGGACAGTAGTGTGGGCAACTAATGAAAAACTGTTTTTT. Protein: CATGVRRTVVWATNEKLFF.

This clonotype was seen ten or more times. The DNA for the CDR3 is TGTGCCAGCAGCTTAGTCGGTACTAGCGCAACCTACAATGAGCAGTTCTTC. This translates into CASSLVGTSATYNEQFF. The rearrangement uses TRBV11-2 and TRBJ2-1; 7 nucleotides agree with TRBD2. The V and J ends lost 1 base and 2 bases, in that order; junction bases with no gene match: 8. The CDR3 is 17 residues long. In germline, CDR1 is SGHAT, CDR2 FQNNGV.

The rearrangement links TRBV4-3 to TRBJ2-1, with D possibly matching TRBD2 (6 bases). Germline V lookup: CDR1 LGHNA, CDR2 YSLEER. CDR3 length: 17 residues. With 3 bases removed from V and 8 bases from J, the gap between germline ends came to 23 bases. CDR3 bases: TGCGCCAGCAGCCAGGCCCCGGGACTCCAATTGAGAGATGAGCAGTTCTTC. This translates into CASSQAPGLQLRDEQFF.

This clonotype was observed many times. CDR3 region: CASSAITGGTEAFF. In nucleotides, the CDR3 is TGCGCCAGCAGTGCAATTACGGGGGGAACTGAAGCTTTCTTT. This sequence joins TRBV10-2 and TRBJ1-1; TRBD1 is a possible D gene (5 bases). Trimming removed 4 bases from V and 5 bases from J, with 14 bases in between. CDR1 is WSHSY and CDR2 is SAAADI in the germline V gene. This CDR3 has 14 residues.

V usage is TRBV20-1 and J usage is TRBJ1-6; D not resolved. CDR1 DFQATT and CDR2 SNEGSKA come from the germline V gene (reference sequence). The V end lost 5 bases, the J end lost 9 bases, and 17 bases lay between the germline ends. The CDR3 sequence is 14 residues long. The CDR3 here is CSASVEAGSSPLHF. The CDR3 region has the DNA TGCAGTGCTTCCGTGGAGGCCGGGAGTTCACCCCTCCACTTT.

This clonotype was detected only a few times. The gene calls are TRBV6-2 or TRBV6-3 and TRBJ2-1; TRBD2 agrees at 10 bases. This CDR3 contains 13 residues. With 7 bases clipped from V and 6 bases from J, the junction kept 3 bases outside the gene matches. Germline assignment: CDR1 MNHEY and CDR2 SVGEGT. In DNA form, the CDR3 reads TGTGCCAGCATTATAGCGGGAGGCAATGAGCAGTTCTTC. The encoded protein is CASIIAGGNEQFF.

On this clonotype itself: No conserved phenylalanine or tryptophan ends this CDR3, so it is likely a read error. This chain uses TRBV9 with TRBJ2-2, with 8 bases aligning to TRBD2. Germline lookup yields CDR1 SGDLS and CDR2 YYNGEE. V trimming: 3 bases; J trimming: 2 bases; junction bases outside the gene matches: 6. The CDR3 totals 16 residues. The CDR3 sequence is CASSAWVAGNTGELFS. In nucleotides, the CDR3 is TGTGCCAGCAGCGCTTGGGTAGCGGGAAACACCGGGGAGCTGTTTTCT.

This chain uses TRBV27 with TRBJ1-1; 11 bases line up with TRBD1. CDR1 is MNHEY and CDR2 is SMNVEV in the germline V gene (reference sequence). This CDR3 has 16 amino acids. V trimming: 5 bases; J trimming: 4 bases; junction bases outside the gene matches: 9. CDR3 loop: CASSLGQGASSTEAFF. In DNA form, the CDR3 reads TGTGCCAGCAGTCTCGGACAGGGGGCGTCCTCCACTGAAGCTTTCTTT.

This clonotype was counted only a few times. This rearrangement joins TRBV25-1 to TRBJ2-7, with D unresolved. The germline V gene has CDR1 MGHDK and CDR2 SYGVNS. V gave up 3 bases and J gave up 9 bases, with 12 bases separating them. This CDR3 is built from 12 residues. As DNA, the CDR3 is TGTGCCAGCAGTGACGACTCCTTTGCGCAGTACTTC. Translation: CASSDDSFAQYF.

This clonotype was counted at least ten times. This chain uses TRBV4-2 with TRBJ2-7, with 7 bases lining up with TRBD2. Germline loops: CDR1 LGHNA, CDR2 YNFKEQ. The CDR3 length is 15 residues. The junction had 7 bases not matched to a gene; V was cut back by 0 bases and J by 5 bases. CDR3 sequence (DNA): TGTGCCAGCAGCCAAGAAGGACTAGAGTCCCACGAGCAGTACTTC. Residues: CASSQEGLESHEQYF.

This clonotype appeared many times. The J gene is TRBJ1-6, the V gene TRBV7-8, with TRBD1 identical over 8 bases. This CDR3 is 15 amino acids long. With 5 bases clipped from V and 7 bases from J, the junction kept 7 bases outside the gene matches. Germline CDR1 is SGHVS and CDR2 is FQNEAQ. CDR3 nucleotides: TGTGCCAGCAGCCCTCAGGGGGCAGTGAATTCACCCCTCCACTTT. It is translated as CASSPQGAVNSPLHF.

This clonotype was found a few times. This chain joins TRBV9 and TRBJ1-6, with no clear D. V was trimmed by 0 bases and J by 8 bases, leaving 6 bases between them. The length of the CDR3 is 13 residues. CDR1 is SGDLS and CDR2 is YYNGEE in the germline V gene. The chain's CDR3 is CASSVGGDSPLHF. DNA of the CDR3: TGTGCCAGCAGCGTAGGTGGAGATTCACCCCTCCACTTT.

This clonotype occurred a few times. V is TRBV28 and J is TRBJ2-4; TRBD2 is a possible D gene (5 bases). The V end was cut by 8 bases, the J end by 3 bases, with 11 bases between. CDR1 and CDR2 from the germline V gene are MDHEN and SYDVKM. This CDR3 is built from 13 residues. Here the CDR3 reads CASGSSDKNIQYF. CDR3 DNA sequence: TGTGCCAGCGGGAGTTCTGACAAAAACATTCAGTACTTC.

The table lists this clonotype with a few counts. The chain carries TRBV13 and TRBJ2-5; TRBD1 agrees at 11 bases. The J segment lost 3 bases and the V segment lost 8 bases, leaving 2 bases of the junction unmatched. The CDR3 is 13 amino acids. Germline-derived CDR1 and CDR2 are PRHDT and FYEKMQ (reference sequence). CDR3 coding DNA: TGTGCCAGCCGGGACAGGGGGAAAGAGACCCAGTACTTC. This encodes CASRDRGKETQYF.

This clonotype occurred a few times. CDR3 sequence reads: CASSIRGVGIHEQYF. DNA for the CDR3: TGTGCCAGTAGTATCCGAGGAGTAGGCATCCACGAGCAGTACTTC. The chain is built from TRBV19 and TRBJ2-7; D not certain. The CDR3 runs 15 residues. V was trimmed by 3 bases and J by 5 bases, leaving 17 bases between them. Germline lookup yields CDR1 LNHDA and CDR2 SQIVND (reference sequence). Complete variable domain (other parts from reference TRBV19 and TRBJ2-7): DGGITQSPKYLFRKEGQNVTLSCEQNLNHDAMYWYRQDPGQGLRLIYYSQIVNDFQKGDIAEGYSVSREKKESFPLTVTSAQKNPTAFYLCASSIRGVGIHEQYFGPGTRLTVT.

The table lists this clonotype with many counts. V is TRBV12-3 or TRBV12-4 and J is TRBJ2-4; TRBD1 agrees at 7 bases. Losses at the gene ends were 6 bases for V and 1 base for J; bases not matched to a gene: 6. This CDR3 has 15 amino acids. The CDR3 DNA sequence: TGTGCCAGCAGCCCATCGGACAGGGCCAAAAACATTCAGTACTTC. It translates to CASSPSDRAKNIQYF.

This clonotype was found many times. The chain recombines TRBV11-2 with TRBJ2-1; TRBD1 aligns across 7 bases. The CDR3 loop spans 15 amino acids. The J segment lost 2 bases and the V segment lost 6 bases, leaving 7 bases of the junction unmatched. Per germline, CDR1 SGHAT and CDR2 FQNNGV. The CDR3 bases are TGTGCCAGCAGTCATGACAGGGTCCCCTACAATGAGCAGTTCTTC. As protein: CASSHDRVPYNEQFF.

The V call is TRBV6-5, the J call TRBJ1-6; no definite D call. Trimming cost V 0 bases and J 0 bases, with 6 bases left between them. In germline, CDR1 is MNHEY, CDR2 SVGAGI. The CDR3 extends over 16 amino acids. CDR3: CASSYSQSSYNSPLHF. The CDR3 nucleotides are TGTGCCAGCAGTTACTCGCAGAGCTCCTATAATTCACCCCTCCACTTT.

This chain joins TRBV28 and TRBJ1-2, with TRBD1 identical over 8 bases. V trimming: 7 bases; J trimming: 5 bases; junction bases outside the gene matches: 3. There are 12 residues in the CDR3. The germline V gene encodes CDR1 MDHEN and CDR2 SYDVKM. The CDR3 DNA reads as TGTGCCAGCATTACAGGGGGATATGGCTACACCTTC. Its protein is CASITGGYGYTF.

This clonotype has a handful of counts. V gene TRBV5-5 combines with J gene TRBJ1-1, with D unclear. CDR3 length: 15 amino acids. From germline, CDR1 is SGHKS and CDR2 YYEKEE (reference sequence). The V and J ends lost 2 bases and 1 base respectively, with 12 bases between them. The CDR3 protein is CASSFSPLGNTEAFF. The CDR3 nucleotides read TGTGCCAGCAGCTTTTCGCCTCTGGGGAACACTGAAGCTTTCTTT.

Ten or more counts support this clonotype. The chain has TRBV12-3 or TRBV12-4 and TRBJ1-2; tentative D call: TRBD1 (5 bases). The CDR3 spans 14 residues. Trimming left V 3 bases short and J 1 base short, with 9 bases between. The CDR3 nucleotides read TGTGCCAGCAGTTTGAACAGGCATAACTATGGCTACACCTTC. Residues: CASSLNRHNYGYTF.

There are many counts of this clonotype. The gene calls are TRBV18 and TRBJ2-2; 9 nucleotides align to TRBD1. CDR1 is KGHSH, CDR2 LQKENI, per germline. The CDR3 covers 13 residues. The junction had 4 bases not matched to a gene; V was cut back by 8 bases and J by 6 bases. CDR3 protein: CASADRGSGELFF. DNA for the CDR3: TGTGCCAGCGCGGACAGGGGATCCGGGGAGCTGTTTTTT.

This clonotype was observed many times. The V and J genes are TRBV2 and TRBJ2-7; D is unclear. V lost 6 bases to trimming and J lost 4 bases, with 10 bases between them. Germline CDR1 reads SNHLY; CDR2 reads FYNNEI. The CDR3 loop spans 12 amino acids. The CDR3 DNA reads TGTGCCAGCAGCCCTCTTAATTACGAGCAGTACTTC. The encoded protein is CASSPLNYEQYF.

Many counts were recorded for this clonotype. The DNA of the CDR3 is TGTGCCAGCAGGCCACAGGGGGCGCGGACTGAAGCTTTCTTT. This codes for CASRPQGARTEAFF. The rearrangement links TRBV6-1 to TRBJ1-1; 9 nucleotides line up with TRBD1. Germline CDR1 reads MNHNS; CDR2 reads SASEGT. The V segment lost 6 bases and the J segment 5 bases; nucleotides outside the gene matches: 7. The CDR3 runs to 14 residues.

This clonotype has ten or more counts. The J gene is TRBJ1-1, the V gene TRBV5-1; 7 nucleotides agree with TRBD1. CDR1 is SGHRS and CDR2 is YFSETQ in the germline V gene. The CDR3 covers 15 residues. The junction had 6 bases not matched to a gene; V was cut back by 3 bases and J by 1 base. Here the CDR3 DNA reads TGCGCCAGCAGCTCCTCGACAGGGAGGAACACTGAAGCTTTCTTT. It translates to CASSSSTGRNTEAFF.

The sample holds many counts of this clonotype. J is TRBJ2-1 and V is TRBV20-1, with D possibly being TRBD2 (5 bases). V was pared by 3 bases and J by 12 bases, with 12 bases between. The CDR3 is 11 residues long. Per the germline V gene, CDR1 is DFQATT and CDR2 is SNEGSKA (reference sequence). CDR3 region: CSARSGRVQFF. The CDR3 DNA follows: TGCAGTGCTAGGTCTGGGCGGGTGCAGTTCTTC.

The gene calls are TRBV4-2 and TRBJ2-1; 8 bases match TRBD2. The V and J ends lost 0 bases and 0 bases, in that order; junction bases with no gene match: 7. The V gene's germline CDR1 is LGHNA and CDR2 YNFKEQ. The CDR3 runs 18 residues. CDR3 sequence: CASSQDSLGLGSYNEQFF. CDR3 nucleotides: TGTGCCAGCAGCCAAGATAGCTTGGGACTAGGCTCCTACAATGAGCAGTTCTTC.

The CDR3 bases are TGTGCCATGACCCACTTACCGGACAGTTCAAAAGGGGATACGCAGTATTTT. This codes for CAMTHLPDSSKGDTQYF. The V gene is TRBV19, the J gene TRBJ2-3, with D possibly TRBD1 on 6 matching bases. V was pared by 10 bases and J by 6 bases, with 29 bases between. CDR3 size: 17 residues. Germline V gene data show CDR1 as LNHDA and CDR2 as SQIVND (reference sequence).